Shown below are 21 T cell receptor beta chains from a single sample sequenced in a study of spatial heterogeneity in lung cancer. No antigen has been assigned to these receptors. A single record per CDR3 protein comes from TCRdb applying MiXCR to the 5' RACE reads. This sample yields 100,000 to 110,000 distinct CDR3 sequences, of which 3.5% to 5% are seen a single time; roughly 20% belongs to the top ten. The time point denotes: sample taken at primary tumor resection. The study, taken as a whole, reports: Tumor mutation counts were tracked by expanded intratumoral alpha and beta TCR counts.

The sample was lung tumor tissue, taken at surgery. All receptors derive from a male donor with early-stage non-small cell lung cancer.

This clonotype was observed at least ten times. The V call is TRBV28, the J call TRBJ2-3; tentative D call: TRBD1 (6 bases). Looked up from germline, CDR1 is MDHEN and CDR2 is SYDVKM. Between the trimmed V and J ends, which lost 5 bases and 5 bases, there was a span of 17 bases. CDR3 size: 15 residues. The CDR3 region is CASSPPKGEGDTQYF. Here the CDR3 DNA reads TGTGCCAGCAGTCCCCCGAAGGGGGAAGGAGATACGCAGTATTTT.

The V and J genes are TRBV7-9 and TRBJ1-4; 9 nucleotides line up with TRBD1. CDR3 length: 17 amino acids. V shed 5 bases, J shed 8 bases, and the junction held 15 bases outside the gene matches. CDR1 and CDR2 from the germline V gene are SEHNR and FQNEAQ (reference sequence). Here the CDR3 reads CASSLTGGILLGEKLFF. Here the CDR3 DNA reads TGTGCCAGCAGCCTAACAGGGGGCATTTTGCTCGGGGAAAAACTGTTTTTT.

This clonotype has a handful of counts. The rearrangement joins TRBV30 to TRBJ2-7; D is perhaps TRBD1 (5 bases). The CDR3 loop spans 17 amino acids. V was clipped by 8 bases and J by 0 bases, with 26 bases between them. Per germline, CDR1 GTSNPN and CDR2 SVGIG (reference sequence). In DNA form, the CDR3 reads TGTGCCAGGTCAGTTAGGGGCGCGGAGCCGGGCTCCTACGAGCAGTACTTC. Amino acid sequence: CARSVRGAEPGSYEQYF. Together with reference TRBV30 and TRBJ2-7, the CDR3 gives the full variable domain: SQTIHQWPATLVQPVGSPLSLECTVEGTSNPNLYWYRQAAGRGLQLLFYSVGIGQISSEVPQNLSASRPQDRQFILSSKKLLLSDSGFYLCARSVRGAEPGSYEQYFGPGTRLTVT.

Details on this clonotype: One end of the junction is discordant with germline, which a read error may explain. The chain combines TRBV11-2 with TRBJ2-3; perhaps TRBD1 as D (6 bases). The V gene's germline CDR1 is SGHAT and CDR2 FQNNGV. The CDR3 contains 12 residues. CDR3 DNA: TGTGCCAGCAGCCCAAGGACAGATACGCGGTATTTT. Protein sequence: CASSPRTDTRYF.

In this sample, this clonotype turned up many times. The chain joins TRBV29-1 to TRBJ2-1; 8 bases fit TRBD2. J was trimmed by 15 bases and V by 4 bases; bases with no gene match: 14. Germline values: CDR1 SQVTM, CDR2 ANQGSEA. This CDR3 is built from 13 residues. The CDR3 sequence is CSVVGGLGGRLFF. The CDR3, as DNA: TGCAGCGTTGTGGGGGGACTAGGAGGGAGACTGTTCTTC.

Ten or more counts support this clonotype. CDR3 protein: CASSLEGGDEQFF. CDR3 DNA: TGTGCCAGCAGCTTAGAGGGGGGGGATGAGCAGTTCTTC. The V gene is TRBV11-1, the J gene TRBJ2-1; a weak D match, TRBD2 (7 bases). Germline CDR1 and CDR2: SGHAT and FQDESV (reference sequence). Trimming pared 1 base from V and 8 bases from J, leaving 9 bases between. This CDR3 has 13 residues.

This clonotype was observed many times. The chain joins TRBV5-1 to TRBJ2-3, with unresolved D. The CDR3 consists of 13 residues. The V gene's germline CDR1 is SGHRS and CDR2 YFSETQ. The V end was cut by 0 bases, the J end by 4 bases, with 6 bases between. The CDR3 loop reads CASSLVLSDTQYF. As DNA, the CDR3 is TGCGCCAGCAGCTTGGTCCTATCAGATACGCAGTATTTT.

At least ten counts were recorded for this clonotype. J is TRBJ2-5 and V is TRBV12-3 or TRBV12-4; perhaps TRBD2 as D (6 bases). V lost 4 bases to trimming and J lost 3 bases, with 12 bases between them. CDR3 size: 14 residues. Here the CDR3 reads CASSSVSGKETQYF. DNA of the CDR3: TGTGCCAGCAGTTCCGTTAGCGGCAAAGAGACCCAGTACTTC.

J is TRBJ2-6 and V is TRBV5-6; 10 nucleotides agree with TRBD1. Looked up from germline, CDR1 is SGHDT and CDR2 is YYEEEE. The trim removed 3 bases at V and 5 bases at J, leaving 14 bases unmatched. The CDR3 consists of 19 residues. CDR3 region: CASSSSWDRGRPRANVLTF. In nucleotides, the CDR3 is TGTGCCAGCAGCTCCAGCTGGGACAGGGGACGGCCTCGGGCCAACGTCCTGACTTTC.

This clonotype has ten or more counts. The gene calls are TRBV4-1 and TRBJ2-3; D not certain. Germline CDR1 is MGHRA and CDR2 is YSYEKL. Trimming pared 0 bases from V and 0 bases from J, leaving 16 bases between. The CDR3 consists of 18 residues. CDR3 region: CASSQDGRRPLSTDTQYF. CDR3 nucleotide sequence: TGCGCCAGCAGCCAAGACGGACGGCGGCCGTTAAGCACAGATACGCAGTATTTT.

This clonotype was picked up many times. V gene TRBV27 combines with J gene TRBJ2-2; TRBD2 is a possible D gene (6 bases). Germline CDR1 is MNHEY and CDR2 is SMNVEV (reference sequence). Trimming removed 5 bases from V and 4 bases from J, with 8 bases in between. The CDR3 length is 13 residues. The CDR3 region has the DNA TGTGCCAGCAGTGCGGGACGCACCGGGGAGCTGTTTTTT. The encoded protein is CASSAGRTGELFF.

This clonotype was recorded many times. In nucleotides, the CDR3 is TGTGCCAGCAGCCAAGAAGGGGGGGCTGGAGAGACCCAGTACTTC. Its translation: CASSQEGGAGETQYF. The gene calls are TRBV4-2 and TRBJ2-5, with D possibly matching TRBD2 (7 bases). Germline V gives CDR1 LGHNA, CDR2 YNFKEQ. Trimming took 0 bases from V and 4 from J, leaving 12 bases between them. The CDR3 extends over 15 amino acids.

This clonotype was seen many times. This chain links TRBV24-1 with TRBJ2-4; TRBD1 is a possible D gene (5 bases). Germline CDR1 and CDR2: KGHDR and SFDVKD. Deletions cut 3 bases from V and 7 bases from J, with 18 bases between. The CDR3 has 16 residues. The chain's CDR3 is CATSDTTGDGANIQYF. In nucleotides, the CDR3 is TGTGCCACCAGTGATACCACCGGAGATGGGGCCAACATTCAGTACTTC.

This clonotype occurred a few times. The chain links TRBV6-5 to TRBJ2-2; 9 bases agree with TRBD2. CDR3 length: 16 residues. With V trimmed by 2 bases and J by 5 bases, 6 bases remained unmatched. Germline assignment: CDR1 MNHEY and CDR2 SVGAGI. The CDR3 sequence is CASSYQRLAETGELFF. Here the CDR3 DNA reads TGTGCCAGCAGTTACCAGCGACTAGCGGAAACCGGGGAGCTGTTTTTT.

The sample holds many counts of this clonotype. The chain links TRBV7-2 to TRBJ2-7; D is unresolved. The CDR3 consists of 15 residues. The V and J ends lost 2 bases and 2 bases respectively, with 13 bases between them. Germline CDR1 is SGHTA and CDR2 is FQGNSA. The CDR3 nucleotides are TGTGCCAGCAGCTTATCCCCTCGACGAACCTACGAGCAGTACTTC. Residues: CASSLSPRRTYEQYF.

There are a few counts of this clonotype. The rearrangement links TRBV15 to TRBJ1-5; D call uncertain. The germline gives CDR1 LNHNV, CDR2 YYDKDF (reference sequence). This CDR3 is 14 amino acids long. With 7 bases removed from V and 1 base from J, the gap between germline ends came to 11 bases. In DNA, the CDR3 is TGTGCCACCAATTCGGGTTGGAGCAATCAGCCCCAGCATTTT. It yields the protein CATNSGWSNQPQHF.

This clonotype is medium-sized. This rearrangement joins TRBV20-1 to TRBJ2-7; TRBD2 matches at 10 bases. The CDR3 sequence is 13 residues long. Trimming at V came to 8 bases and at J to 4 bases, leaving 8 bases not matched to a gene. In germline, CDR1 is DFQATT, CDR2 SNEGSKA (reference sequence). The CDR3 is CSIPGLAIYEQYF. The CDR3 region has the DNA TGCAGTATTCCGGGACTAGCGATTTACGAGCAGTACTTC.

This clonotype was seen only a few times. The V and J genes are TRBV3-1 and TRBJ1-5, with D unclear. V lost 1 base and J 11 bases, leaving 12 bases between the germline ends. This CDR3 contains 13 residues. The germline gives CDR1 LGHDT, CDR2 YNNKEL (reference sequence). The DNA for the CDR3 is TGTGCCAGCAGCCAAGCTGGTATCGGAGCCCAGCATTTT. It translates to CASSQAGIGAQHF.

There are a few counts of this clonotype. The CDR3 DNA sequence: TGTGCCAGCAGTAATCGAGCGGGACTCAATGAAAAACTGTTTTTT. Translation: CASSNRAGLNEKLFF. This sequence joins TRBV13 and TRBJ1-4; D possibly corresponds to TRBD1 (5 bases). The CDR3 is made up of 15 amino acids. CDR1 and CDR2 from the germline V gene are PRHDT and FYEKMQ (reference sequence). Trimming shortened V by 6 bases and J by 5 bases, and 16 bases separated the two germline ends.

Ten or more counts support this clonotype. The gene calls are TRBV7-8 and TRBJ2-3; no clear D gene. The V end lost 7 bases, the J end lost 2 bases, and 13 bases lay between the germline ends. In germline, CDR1 is SGHVS, CDR2 FQNEAQ. The CDR3 contains 14 residues. Here the CDR3 DNA reads TGTGCCAGCACATTTCTTGGACCCACAGATACGCAGTATTTT. Its translation is CASTFLGPTDTQYF.

This clonotype was counted many times. The rearrangement uses TRBV4-2 and TRBJ2-1; D not certain. V dropped 0 bases and J dropped 2 bases, with 8 bases sitting between them. The CDR3 extends over 15 amino acids. Germline V gives CDR1 LGHNA, CDR2 YNFKEQ. The CDR3 nucleotides are TGTGCCAGCAGCCAAGATGGGGTTCCCTACAATGAGCAGTTCTTC. Residues: CASSQDGVPYNEQFF.